This TCR beta chain was sequenced for a study of control samples from healthy donors and cancer patients. The V and J ends lost 2 bases and 6 bases respectively, with 8 bases between them. The germline V gene has CDR1 MDHEN and CDR2 SYDVKM. This CDR3 contains 12 residues. Generated by immunoSEQ multiplex PCR, the TCRdb table keeps only in-frame clones and is missing some. The table shows over 150,000 clones, with about 90% occurring only once. This chain links TRBV28 with TRBJ2-7, with a tentative D call TRBD2 (5 bases). Specimen: blood. This receptor was taken from a woman in her thirties or forties in good health. The CDR3 coding sequence is TGTGCCAGCAGTTTAATGAGGGCCGAGCAGTACTTC. The encoded protein is CASSLMRAEQYF.